Listed below are T cell receptor beta chains from one sample, sequenced in a study of T cell responses to AZD1222 COVID-19 vaccine. TCRdb's copy holds only in-frame clones and misses some; the assay was immunoSEQ multiplex PCR. The sample includes around 150,000 clones, around nine tenths of them seen just once. This material consisted of peripheral blood, taken on day 0 of AZD1222 vaccination. All receptors come from an adult in good health. Each CDR3 is given with its conserved first and last residue. A D gene is named only where the DNA matches it firmly. Rows may omit the clone size; those that give it use once, few, many or a size class.

clone size	V gene	J gene	D gene	CDR3 DNA	CDR3 protein
-	TRBV27	TRBJ1-1	-	TGTGCCAGCAGTTACGGGGGGAACACTGAAGCTTTCTTT	CASSYGGNTEAFF
-	TRBV28	TRBJ1-2	-	TGTGCCAGCAGTTTATTAGGGCGGAACTATGGCTACACCTTC	CASSLLGRNYGYTF
-	TRBV7-8	TRBJ1-5	-	TGTGCCAGCAGCTCCACGGGGGGGTGGAAGCAGCCCCAGCATTTT	CASSSTGGWKQPQHF
once	TRBV7-9	TRBJ2-2	TRBD1	TGTGCCAGCAGCTGGACAGGGTCGAGCACCGGGGAGCTGTTTTTT	CASSWTGSSTGELFF
-	TRBV27	TRBJ2-5	TRBD1	TGTGCCAGCAGTTCCGGATCCGGGACAGGCGGGACCCAGTACTTC	CASSSGSGTGGTQYF
-	TRBV6-5	TRBJ1-1	TRBD1	TGTGCCAGCAGTTACTTGCGACAGGGTGAAGCTTTCTTT	CASSYLRQGEAFF
-	TRBV27	TRBJ1-2	-	TGTGCCAGCGGTAACCTAATGAGAGGGGCTAACTATGGCTACACCTTC	CASGNLMRGANYGYTF
-	TRBV7-2	TRBJ2-7	-	TGTGCCAGCAGCTTCTCTCCTTTCGTTGACGAGCAGTACTTC	CASSFSPFVDEQYF
-	TRBV7-9	TRBJ1-1	-	TGTGCCAGCAGCCATCCAGGCTTCACTGAAGCTTTCTTT	CASSHPGFTEAFF
-	TRBV7-2	TRBJ2-6	TRBD2	TGTGCCAGCAGCCCGGGGGGACCTGGGGCCAACGTCCTGACTTTC	CASSPGGPGANVLTF
-	TRBV2	TRBJ2-1	-	TGTGCCAGCAGTGTTGAGGCGGGACGGCAGTTCTTC	CASSVEAGRQFF
-	TRBV7-2	TRBJ2-7	-	TGTGCCAGCAGCTTTGACAGTGACTCCTACGAGCAGTACTTC	CASSFDSDSYEQYF
-	TRBV5-5	TRBJ2-7	-	TGTGCCAGCAGCTTGAATCTCGCGGGCGAGCAGTACTTC	CASSLNLAGEQYF
once	TRBV28	TRBJ1-2	-	TGTGCCAGCAGTACCCCCGGGGGCGGGGATGGCTACACCTTC	CASSTPGGGDGYTF
-	TRBV3-1/TRBV3-2	TRBJ1-3	-	TGTGCCAGCAGCCAAGAGGGGGGCGGAAACACCATATATTTT	CASSQEGGGNTIYF
-	TRBV25-1	TRBJ1-2	TRBD1	TGTGCCAGCAGTGCCCAGGGGGCCTCAGCCGGCTACACCTTC	CASSAQGASAGYTF
-	TRBV28	TRBJ1-2	-	TGTGCCAGCAGTTTTGGCTCCGCAGTCCGTAACTATGGCTACACCTTC	CASSFGSAVRNYGYTF
-	TRBV28	TRBJ1-6	-	TGTGCCAGCATCGAGGACAGTAATTTGCATTCACCCCTCCACTTT	CASIEDSNLHSPLHF
-	TRBV3-1/TRBV3-2	TRBJ1-6	-	TGTGCCAGCAGCCAAGATCAGGAAAATTCACCCCTCCACTTT	CASSQDQENSPLHF
-	TRBV13	TRBJ2-3	-	TGTGCCAGCAGCTCCCGCCGCGGAGGGAGCTACACAGATACGCAGTATTTT	CASSSRRGGSYTDTQYF
-	TRBV7-6	TRBJ1-2	-	TGTGCCAGCAGCTTCGGGGGGGCCTATGGCTACACCTTC	CASSFGGAYGYTF
-	TRBV27	TRBJ1-1	TRBD1	TGTGCCAGCAGTTCCGGGACAGGAACAACTGAAGCTTTCTTT	CASSSGTGTTEAFF
-	TRBV25-1	TRBJ2-4	-	TGTGCCAGCAGTGGAGGGGACATTCAGTACTTC	CASSGGDIQYF
-	TRBV28	TRBJ1-6	-	TGTGCCAGCCATTCCGGAACAGTTCATAATTCACCCCTCCACTTT	CASHSGTVHNSPLHF
-	TRBV14	TRBJ2-1	-	TGTGCCAGCAGCCTTTGGGGGGAGGCGTTCGGGCAGTTCTTC	CASSLWGEAFGQFF
-	TRBV3-1/TRBV3-2	TRBJ2-1	-	TGTGCCAGCAGGGCAGGGACGAACAATGAGCAGTTCTTC	CASRAGTNNEQFF
once	TRBV14	TRBJ1-1	-	TGTGCCAGCAGTAAATTGGGGAACACTGAAGCTTTCTTT	CASSKLGNTEAFF
-	TRBV9	TRBJ1-2	TRBD1	TGTGCCAGCAGCGTAGCCAGGGGGTATGGCTACACCTTC	CASSVARGYGYTF
-	TRBV2	TRBJ2-3	TRBD2	TGTGCCAGCACCAGGACTAGCGGGTCAAGCACAGATACGCAGTATTTT	CASTRTSGSSTDTQYF
-	TRBV3-1/TRBV3-2	TRBJ1-1	TRBD1	TGTGCCAGCAGCCGAGGACAGGTCGACACTGAAGCTTTCTTT	CASSRGQVDTEAFF
-	TRBV4-3	TRBJ2-2	TRBD1	TGCGCCAGCAGCCAAGGGACAGGGAGAAACACCGGGGAGCTGTTTTTT	CASSQGTGRNTGELFF
-	TRBV5-5	TRBJ2-3	-	TGTGCCAGCAGCGTCGCAGGGTTAGATACGCAGTATTTT	CASSVAGLDTQYF
once	TRBV7-2	TRBJ1-2	-	TGTGCCAGCAGCGCCAATGTGGCGGGTAGTGGCTACACCTTC	CASSANVAGSGYTF
-	TRBV30	TRBJ1-2	TRBD1	TGTGCCTGGCGACAAAACAGGGGTACTGGCTACACCTTC	CAWRQNRGTGYTF
-	TRBV6-2/TRBV6-3	TRBJ2-1	-	TGTGCCAGCAGTCCGGGACGACCGGGCAATGAGCAGTTCTTC	CASSPGRPGNEQFF
-	TRBV30	TRBJ1-1	-	TGTGCCTGGACGAAGGGTTGGGACACTGAAGCTTTCTTT	CAWTKGWDTEAFF
-	TRBV19	TRBJ1-6	-	TGTGCCAGTAGTATGAGGCCCTATAATTCACCCCTCCACTTT	CASSMRPYNSPLHF
few	TRBV30	TRBJ1-2	TRBD1	TGTGCCTGGACTATGGACAGGGTTAGTTATGGCTACACCTTC	CAWTMDRVSYGYTF
-	TRBV11-1	TRBJ1-1	-	TGTGCCAGCAGCTTAAGAAGTTCAGGGATGAACACTGAAGCTTTCTTT	CASSLRSSGMNTEAFF